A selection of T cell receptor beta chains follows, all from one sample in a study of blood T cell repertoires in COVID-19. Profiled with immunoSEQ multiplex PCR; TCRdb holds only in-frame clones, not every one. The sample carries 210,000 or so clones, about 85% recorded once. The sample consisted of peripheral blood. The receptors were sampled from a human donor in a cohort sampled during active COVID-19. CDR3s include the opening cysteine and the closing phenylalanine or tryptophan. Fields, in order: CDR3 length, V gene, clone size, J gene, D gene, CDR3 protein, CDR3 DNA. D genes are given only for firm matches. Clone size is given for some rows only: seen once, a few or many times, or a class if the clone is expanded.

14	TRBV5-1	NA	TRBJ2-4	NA	CASSLALTGGIQYF	TGCGCCAGCAGCTTAGCCCTGACAGGTGGCATTCAGTACTTC
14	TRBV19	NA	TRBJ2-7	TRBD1	CASRRDRVDYEQYF	TGTGCCAGTAGACGGGACAGGGTGGACTACGAGCAGTACTTC
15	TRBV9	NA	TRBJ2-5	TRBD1	CASSPFSGQQETQYF	TGTGCCAGCAGCCCCTTTTCGGGACAGCAAGAGACCCAGTACTTC
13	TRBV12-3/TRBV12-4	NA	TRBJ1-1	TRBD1	CASRGTGSLGAFF	TGTGCCAGCAGGGGGACAGGTAGTCTAGGGGCTTTCTTT
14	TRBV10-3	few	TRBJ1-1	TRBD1	CAISGGTGWTEAFF	TGTGCCATCAGTGGGGGGACAGGGTGGACTGAAGCTTTCTTT
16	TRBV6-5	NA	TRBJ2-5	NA	CASSYSRTAIQETQYF	TGTGCCAGCAGTTACTCGAGGACAGCTATTCAAGAGACCCAGTACTTC
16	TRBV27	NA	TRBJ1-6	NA	CASSNLRSSYNSPLHF	TGTGCCAGCAGCAACCTCCGTAGCTCCTATAATTCACCCCTCCACTTT
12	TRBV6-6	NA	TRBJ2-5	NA	CASTRRQETQYF	TGTGCCAGCACAAGGCGGCAAGAGACCCAGTACTTC
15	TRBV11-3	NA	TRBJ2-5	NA	CASSLNQANQETQYF	TGTGCCAGCAGCTTAAACCAAGCCAACCAAGAGACCCAGTACTTC
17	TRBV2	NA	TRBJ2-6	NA	CASSEGHTGSGANVLTF	TGTGCCAGCAGTGAAGGTCATACAGGGTCGGGGGCCAACGTCCTGACTTTC
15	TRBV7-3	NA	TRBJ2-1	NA	CASSSPGKGYNEQFF	TGTGCCAGCAGCTCCCCCGGGAAGGGATACAATGAGCAGTTCTTC
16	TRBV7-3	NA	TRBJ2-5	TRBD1	CASSLTPAGGSETQYF	TGTGCCAGCAGCTTAACCCCAGCAGGGGGTTCGGAGACCCAGTACTTC
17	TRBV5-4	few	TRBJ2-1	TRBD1	CASSFGTGRTSYNEQFF	TGTGCCAGCAGCTTTGGGACAGGGCGAACCTCCTACAATGAGCAGTTCTTC
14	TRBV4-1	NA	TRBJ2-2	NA	CASSQGGAAGELFF	TGCGCCAGCAGCCAAGGGGGCGCAGCTGGGGAGCTGTTTTTT
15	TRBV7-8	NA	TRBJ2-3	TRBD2	CASSRLAGVTDTQYF	TGTGCCAGCAGCAGACTAGCGGGGGTGACAGATACGCAGTATTTT
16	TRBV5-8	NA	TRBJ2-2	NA	CASSFSVGASTGELFF	TGTGCCAGCAGCTTTTCCGTTGGGGCAAGTACCGGGGAGCTGTTTTTT
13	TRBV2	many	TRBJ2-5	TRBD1	CASSAGRGETQYF	TGTGCCAGCAGTGCGGGCAGGGGGGAGACCCAGTACTTC
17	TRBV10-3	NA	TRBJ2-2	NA	CAISESNRGSRTGELFF	TGTGCCATCAGTGAGTCGAATCGGGGTTCAAGGACCGGGGAGCTGTTTTTT
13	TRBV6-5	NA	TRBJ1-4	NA	CASRGRVNEKLFF	TGTGCCAGCAGGGGGCGTGTAAATGAAAAACTGTTTTTT
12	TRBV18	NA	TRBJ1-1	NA	CASSDSGTEAFF	TGTGCCAGCTCAGACTCGGGAACTGAAGCTTTCTTT
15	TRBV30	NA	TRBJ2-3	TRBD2	CAWSSGGAHTDTQYF	TGTGCCTGGAGCTCGGGGGGGGCCCACACAGATACGCAGTATTTT
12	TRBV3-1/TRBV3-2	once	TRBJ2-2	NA	CASSPGTGELFF	TGTGCCAGCAGCCCGGGAACCGGGGAGCTGTTTTTT
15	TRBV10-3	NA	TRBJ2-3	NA	CAISNGHPSTDTQYF	TGTGCCATCAGTAACGGACACCCAAGCACAGATACGCAGTATTTT
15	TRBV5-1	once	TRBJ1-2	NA	CASSLEPAPERGYTF	TGCGCCAGCAGCTTGGAGCCGGCCCCTGAGCGGGGCTACACCTTC
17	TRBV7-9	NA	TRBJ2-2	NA	CASSPPGVVANTGELFF	TGTGCCAGCAGCCCACCCGGGGTAGTAGCGAACACCGGGGAGCTGTTTTTT
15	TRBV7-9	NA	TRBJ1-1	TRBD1	CASSPTDRGQTEAFF	TGTGCCAGCAGCCCGACGGACAGGGGGCAAACTGAAGCTTTCTTT
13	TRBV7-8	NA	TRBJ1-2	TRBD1	CASSTFDRGYYTF	TGTGCCAGCAGCACATTTGACAGGGGATACTACACCTTC
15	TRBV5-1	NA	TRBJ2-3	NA	CASSVTGIPTDTQYF	TGCGCCAGCAGCGTCACCGGGATTCCCACAGATACGCAGTATTTT